Listed here are 29 T cell receptor beta chains from one sample, sequenced in a study of T cells in localized non-small cell lung cancer. Assay used: immunoSEQ multiplex PCR; TCRdb lists only in-frame clones, some missing. The repertoire consists of about 33,000 clones, with roughly nine tenths occurring once and the leading ten covering about 3.9%. The material sequenced was peripheral blood, taken before any cancer treatment. The receptors originated from a man aged 35 to 70 with stage I lung adenocarcinoma.

CDR3 nucleotide sequence: TGCAGCGTTGGCGATAATGAAAAACTGTTTTTT. Translation gives CSVGDNEKLFF. The chain employs TRBV29-1 and TRBJ1-4; D is ambiguous. This CDR3 has 11 residues. Trimming shortened V by 4 bases and J by 4 bases, and 4 bases separated the two germline ends. In germline, CDR1 is SQVTM, CDR2 ANQGSEA.

This clone is a singleton in its sample. CDR3 residues: CASSVLRGDTQYF. CDR3 sequence (DNA): TGTGCCAGCAGTGTCCTACGGGGGGATACGCAGTATTTT. The chain employs TRBV6-4 and TRBJ2-3; weak D call: TRBD2 (6 bases). The ends were cut back, 4 bases at V and 6 bases at J, with 11 bases in the middle. The CDR3 extends over 13 amino acids. The germline CDR1 and CDR2 sequences are MRHNA and SNTAGT.

This chain links TRBV6-1 with TRBJ1-2; the D is unclear. Trimming took off 6 bases at V and 2 bases at J, with 13 bases between the two ends. The germline V gene encodes CDR1 MNHNS and CDR2 SASEGT. The CDR3 extends over 14 amino acids. The CDR3 is CASSLGRMNYGYTF. In DNA form, the CDR3 reads TGTGCCAGCAGCTTAGGACGTATGAACTATGGCTACACCTTC.

The chain employs TRBV9 and TRBJ2-3, with 15 bases matching TRBD2. The germline V gene has CDR1 SGDLS and CDR2 YYNGEE. V dropped 4 bases and J dropped 1; count of bases not matched to a gene: 4. The CDR3 runs to 17 residues. CDR3: CASSWGLAGGGTDTQYF. The CDR3 DNA reads as TGTGCCAGCAGCTGGGGACTAGCGGGGGGCGGCACAGATACGCAGTATTTT. Supplemented by reference TRBV9 and TRBJ2-3, the full variable domain reads DSGVTQTPKHLITATGQRVTLRCSPRSGDLSVYWYQQSLDQGLQFLIQYYNGEERAKGNILERFSAQQFPDLHSELNLSSLELGDSALYFCASSWGLAGGGTDTQYFGPGTRLTVL.

A word on this clone: At the DNA level, this CDR3 is encoded by other sequences in the same sample as well. V and J are TRBV27 and TRBJ2-7; TRBD1 aligns across 10 bases. Germline lookup yields CDR1 MNHEY and CDR2 SMNVEV (reference sequence). This CDR3 has 13 residues. After removal of 5 bases from V and 3 bases from J, the junction contained 1 base not matched to a gene. CDR3 protein: CASSRDRGYEQYF. The CDR3 DNA reads TGTGCCAGCAGTAGGGACAGGGGCTACGAGCAGTACTTC.

The chain joins TRBV7-6 to TRBJ2-7; D may be TRBD2 (6 bases). The CDR3 has 11 amino acids. Deletions cut 8 bases from V and 7 bases from J, with 12 bases between. Germline V gives CDR1 SGHVS, CDR2 FNYEAQ. This CDR3 is CASGGGREQYF. DNA of the CDR3: TGTGCCAGCGGGGGAGGTCGGGAGCAGTACTTC.

This rearrangement joins TRBV18 to TRBJ1-1; D is unclear. CDR3 length equals 12 residues. With 5 bases removed from V and 4 bases from J, the gap between germline ends came to 8 bases. In germline, CDR1 is KGHSH, CDR2 LQKENI. CDR3 protein: CASSWAGTEAFF. CDR3 bases: TGTGCCAGCTCATGGGCCGGCACTGAAGCTTTCTTT.

The chain couples TRBV30 to TRBJ2-7; D unclear. Germline CDR1 is GTSNPN and CDR2 is SVGIG (reference sequence). The V end was cut by 0 bases, the J end by 0 bases, with 12 bases between. This CDR3 contains 15 residues. In nucleotides, the CDR3 is TGTGCCTGGAGTGTTGTAGGCCACATCTCCTACGAGCAGTACTTC. This codes for CAWSVVGHISYEQYF.

This rearrangement joins TRBV11-2 to TRBJ2-1, with 10 bases fitting TRBD2. This CDR3 contains 15 residues. V dropped 4 bases and J dropped 6; count of bases not matched to a gene: 6. Germline-derived CDR1 and CDR2 are SGHAT and FQNNGV. CDR3 in amino acids: CASSSTSGASNEQFF. In DNA, the CDR3 is TGTGCCAGCAGCTCAACTAGCGGGGCCTCCAATGAGCAGTTCTTC.

This chain joins TRBV7-9 and TRBJ1-6; TRBD1 is a possible D gene (6 bases). This CDR3 is built from 15 residues. The germline V gene has CDR1 SEHNR and CDR2 FQNEAQ (reference sequence). V was cut by 1 base and J by 6 bases, with 10 bases left in between. The CDR3 loop is CASSLVRQANSPLHF. The CDR3 nucleotides read TGTGCCAGCAGCTTAGTACGACAGGCTAATTCACCCCTCCACTTT.

This clone was picked up a small number of times. This chain uses TRBV9 with TRBJ1-6; D not resolved. The germline V gene encodes CDR1 SGDLS and CDR2 YYNGEE. This CDR3 is built from 16 residues. Between the trimmed V and J ends, which lost 2 bases and 7 bases, there was a span of 16 bases. CDR3 bases: TGTGCCAGCAGCGTGGGAGGAGGAGGTGGCAATTCACCCCTCCACTTT. Protein: CASSVGGGGGNSPLHF.

The count of this clone is one. V and J are TRBV6-6 and TRBJ1-4; D perhaps matches TRBD1 (5 bases). The CDR3 is 13 amino acids. Per germline, CDR1 MNHNY and CDR2 SVGAGI (reference sequence). V was clipped by 6 bases and J by 8 bases, with 13 bases between them. The CDR3 spells CASSLGGREKLFF. CDR3 nucleotides: TGTGCCAGCAGCCTCGGGGGTAGGGAAAAACTGTTTTTT.

The gene calls are TRBV10-2 and TRBJ1-2, with 7 positions matching TRBD1. CDR3 size: 16 residues. The V and J ends lost 5 bases and 8 bases, in that order; junction bases with no gene match: 17. CDR1 and CDR2 from the germline V gene are WSHSY and SAAADI. CDR3: CASSPIQGQGVSGYTF. The CDR3 nucleotides are TGCGCCAGCAGTCCGATACAAGGCCAGGGGGTTAGCGGCTACACCTTC.

V usage is TRBV23-1 and J usage is TRBJ1-2; 7 bases align to TRBD1. TRBV23-1 is designated an ORF whose function remains uncertain. V lost 3 bases, J lost 0 bases, and 16 bases stayed unmatched. The CDR3 runs 19 residues. The CDR3 DNA reads as TGCGCCAGCAGTCAGGGGGTCGGGGGACAGTTCCTTTCTAACTATGGCTACACCTTC. Its translation: CASSQGVGGQFLSNYGYTF.

The J gene is TRBJ1-5, the V gene TRBV30; D is perhaps TRBD1 (6 bases). V shed 3 bases and J shed 0 bases, with 12 bases lying between them. Per the germline V gene, CDR1 is GTSNPN and CDR2 is SVGIG (reference sequence). The CDR3 is made up of 15 amino acids. In DNA, the CDR3 is TGTGCCTGGAGCAAGGGGGGGCATAGCAATCAGCCCCAGCATTTT. Protein product: CAWSKGGHSNQPQHF.

The chain has TRBV6-1 and TRBJ1-4; TRBD1 agrees at 8 bases. In germline, CDR1 is MNHNS, CDR2 SASEGT. The CDR3 has 16 amino acids. V lost 4 bases and J lost 1; bases outside the gene matches: 5. The CDR3 bases are TGTGCCAGCAGTGCTGCAGGGGGCGTAACTAATGAAAAACTGTTTTTT. As protein: CASSAAGGVTNEKLFF.

This chain links TRBV5-1 with TRBJ2-1; possible D gene TRBD1, 5 bases. The germline V gene encodes CDR1 SGHRS and CDR2 YFSETQ. The CDR3 has 14 residues. V dropped 6 bases and J dropped 5 bases, with 15 bases sitting between them. The CDR3 sequence: CASKPQAGNNEQFF. The CDR3 DNA reads TGCGCCAGCAAACCTCAGGCAGGGAACAATGAGCAGTTCTTC.

This chain uses TRBV19 with TRBJ1-2, with 7 bases fitting TRBD1. With 6 bases clipped from V and 1 base from J, the junction kept 11 bases outside the gene matches. Germline CDR1 and CDR2: LNHDA and SQIVND (reference sequence). The CDR3 is 16 residues long. The CDR3 nucleotides are TGTGCCAGTAGCCCCATTGGGACAGCATTTAACTATGGCTACACCTTC. It specifies CASSPIGTAFNYGYTF. Variable domain in full (rest from reference TRBV19 and TRBJ1-2): DGGITQSPKYLFRKEGQNVTLSCEQNLNHDAMYWYRQDPGQGLRLIYYSQIVNDFQKGDIAEGYSVSREKKESFPLTVTSAQKNPTAFYLCASSPIGTAFNYGYTFGSGTRLTVV.

This sequence joins TRBV29-1 and TRBJ2-6; D may be TRBD1 (6 bases). Germline V gene data show CDR1 as SQVTM and CDR2 as ANQGSEA. The CDR3 runs to 15 residues. V dropped 4 bases and J dropped 0 bases, with 10 bases sitting between them. This chain's CDR3 is CSVVLGGSGANVLTF. In nucleotides, the CDR3 is TGCAGCGTTGTATTAGGGGGCTCTGGGGCCAACGTCCTGACTTTC.

This chain joins TRBV5-1 and TRBJ1-5, with D possibly TRBD1 on 5 matching bases. The CDR3 is made up of 15 amino acids. V was shortened by 4 bases and J by 10 bases, with 21 bases between the two germline ends. Germline V lookup: CDR1 SGHRS, CDR2 YFSETQ. The DNA for the CDR3 is TGCGCCAGCAGCAGAGGGGAGGGCGGATCCGGACCCCAGCATTTT. Translation gives CASSRGEGGSGPQHF.

V gene TRBV6-1 combines with J gene TRBJ2-7; TRBD1 agrees at 7 bases. Trimming took 6 bases from V and 5 from J; bases not matched to a gene: 1. The CDR3 runs 11 residues. Germline CDR1 and CDR2: MNHNS and SASEGT. CDR3 nucleotide sequence: TGTGCCAGCAGACAGGGGAACGAGCAGTACTTC. Translating it yields CASRQGNEQYF.

The chain links TRBV7-9 to TRBJ1-3; weak D call: TRBD1 (5 bases). Germline V gives CDR1 SEHNR, CDR2 FQNEAQ (reference sequence). Trimming left V 5 bases short and J 0 bases short, with 20 bases between. This CDR3 comprises 18 residues. The CDR3 loop is CASSPSFGTESSGNTIYF. The DNA of the CDR3 is TGTGCCAGCAGCCCGAGTTTCGGGACTGAGAGCTCTGGAAACACCATATATTTT.

This CDR3 reads CASSLGGSSYNSPLHF. DNA for the CDR3: TGCGCCAGCAGCCTGGGGGGGAGCTCCTATAATTCACCCCTCCACTTT. This sequence joins TRBV4-1 and TRBJ1-6; D is perhaps TRBD1 (5 bases). Trimming took off 4 bases at V and 0 bases at J, with 10 bases between the two ends. Germline loops: CDR1 MGHRA, CDR2 YSYEKL. The CDR3 is 16 amino acids.

The chain recombines TRBV2 with TRBJ2-7; 8 positions agree with TRBD1. V dropped 1 base and J dropped 3; count of bases not matched to a gene: 5. CDR1 is SNHLY, CDR2 FYNNEI, per germline. This CDR3 has 15 residues. This CDR3 reads CASSEGQGANYEQYF. The DNA of the CDR3 is TGTGCCAGCAGTGAAGGTCAGGGGGCTAACTACGAGCAGTACTTC.

The chain carries TRBV12-5 and TRBJ1-5; TRBD1 agrees at 7 bases. V was pared by 7 bases and J by 1 base, with 10 bases of the junction left unmatched. CDR1 and CDR2 from the germline V gene are LGHNT and FRNRAP. The CDR3 has 16 amino acids. As DNA, the CDR3 is TGTGCTAGTGCCGGACAGGCGACGGAAAGCAATCAGCCCCAGCATTTT. It translates to CASAGQATESNQPQHF. The variable domain in full, completed from reference TRBV12-5 and TRBJ1-5, reads DARVTQTPRHKVTEMGQEVTMRCQPILGHNTVFWYRQTMMQGLELLAYFRNRAPLDDSGMPKDRFSAEMPDATLATLKIQPSEPRDSAVYFCASAGQATESNQPQHFGDGTRLSIL.

The chain links TRBV18 to TRBJ2-1, with unresolved D. CDR1 and CDR2 (germline): KGHSH, LQKENI. The CDR3 extends over 15 amino acids. V lost 2 bases and J 0 bases, leaving 8 bases between the germline ends. The CDR3 sequence is CASSPSSNSYNEQFF. DNA of the CDR3: TGTGCCAGCTCACCAAGTTCTAACTCCTACAATGAGCAGTTCTTC.

The chain uses TRBV18 and TRBJ2-1; 8 bases are a match to TRBD1. The CDR3 has 16 residues. The V and J ends lost 3 bases and 6 bases, in that order; junction bases with no gene match: 10. Germline-derived CDR1 and CDR2 are KGHSH and LQKENI. The CDR3 here is CASSPQQGAVANEQFF. CDR3 DNA: TGTGCCAGCTCACCTCAGCAGGGGGCGGTGGCCAATGAGCAGTTCTTC.

This rearrangement joins TRBV10-3 to TRBJ2-6; tentatively, D is TRBD2 (7 bases). V lost 1 base, J lost 0 bases, and 16 bases lay in between. CDR3 length: 19 residues. Germline-derived CDR1 and CDR2 are ENHRY and SYGVKD. The CDR3 is CAISEWTAGAPSGANVLTF. CDR3 in DNA: TGTGCCATCAGTGAGTGGACGGCGGGGGCTCCCTCTGGGGCCAACGTCCTGACTTTC.

The CDR3: CASSPLRGANTGELFF. CDR3 bases: TGTGCCAGTAGTCCCTTGAGGGGAGCTAACACCGGGGAGCTGTTTTTT. The chain employs TRBV19 and TRBJ2-2; D might be TRBD1 or TRBD2, each matching 5 bases. CDR3 length: 16 amino acids. CDR1 is LNHDA, CDR2 SQIVND, per germline (reference sequence). Between the trimmed V and J ends, which lost 5 bases and 2 bases, there was a span of 15 bases.